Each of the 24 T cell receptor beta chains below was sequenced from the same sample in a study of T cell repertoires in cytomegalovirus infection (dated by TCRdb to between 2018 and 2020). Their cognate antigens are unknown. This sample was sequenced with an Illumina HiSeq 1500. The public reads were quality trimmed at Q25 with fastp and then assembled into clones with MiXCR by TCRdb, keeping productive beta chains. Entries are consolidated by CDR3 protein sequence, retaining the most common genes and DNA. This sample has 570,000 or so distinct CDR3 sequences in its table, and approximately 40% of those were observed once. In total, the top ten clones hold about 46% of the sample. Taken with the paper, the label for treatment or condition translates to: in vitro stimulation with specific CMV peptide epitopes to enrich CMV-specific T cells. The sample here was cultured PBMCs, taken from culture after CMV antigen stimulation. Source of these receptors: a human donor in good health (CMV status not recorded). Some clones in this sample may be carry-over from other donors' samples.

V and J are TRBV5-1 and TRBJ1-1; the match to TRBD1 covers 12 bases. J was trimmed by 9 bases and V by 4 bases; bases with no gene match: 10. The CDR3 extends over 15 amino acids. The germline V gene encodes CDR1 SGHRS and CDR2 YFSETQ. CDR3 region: CASSQTGTGGIQAFF. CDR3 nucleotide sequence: TGCGCCAGCAGCCAAACCGGGACAGGGGGCATCCAAGCTTTCTTT.

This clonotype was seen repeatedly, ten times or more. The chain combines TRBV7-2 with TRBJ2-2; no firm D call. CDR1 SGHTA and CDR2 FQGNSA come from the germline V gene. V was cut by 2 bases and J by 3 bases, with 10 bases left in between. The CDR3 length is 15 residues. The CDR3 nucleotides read TGTGCCAGCAGCTTAAGTCTAGTCGACACCGGGGAGCTGTTTTTT. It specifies CASSLSLVDTGELFF.

As DNA, the CDR3 is TGTGCCAGCAGTTACTCGAAACACGGGTTCGAGACCCAGTACTTC. Its translation: CASSYSKHGFETQYF. The J gene is TRBJ2-5, the V gene TRBV6-6; D remains ambiguous. The V and J ends lost 0 bases and 5 bases respectively, with 13 bases between them. Germline V gene data show CDR1 as MNHNY and CDR2 as SVGAGI (reference sequence). The CDR3 has 15 residues.

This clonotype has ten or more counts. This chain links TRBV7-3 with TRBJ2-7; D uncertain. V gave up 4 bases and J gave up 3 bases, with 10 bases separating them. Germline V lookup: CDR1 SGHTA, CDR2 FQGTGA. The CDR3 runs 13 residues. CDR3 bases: TGTGCCAGCAGCTCCGGTTCGGGCTACGAGCAGTACTTC. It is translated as CASSSGSGYEQYF.

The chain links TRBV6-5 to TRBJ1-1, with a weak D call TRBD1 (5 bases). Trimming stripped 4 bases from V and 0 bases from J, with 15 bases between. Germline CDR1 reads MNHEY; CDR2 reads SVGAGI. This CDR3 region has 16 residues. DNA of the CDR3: TGTGCCAGCAGTTTTTTAGGGGCGGGAATGAACACTGAAGCTTTCTTT. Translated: CASSFLGAGMNTEAFF.

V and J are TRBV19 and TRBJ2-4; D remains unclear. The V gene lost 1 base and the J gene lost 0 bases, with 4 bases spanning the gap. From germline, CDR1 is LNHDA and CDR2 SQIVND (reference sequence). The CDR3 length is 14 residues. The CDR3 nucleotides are TGTGCCAGTAGTATAGCGCTAGCCAAAAACATTCAGTACTTC. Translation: CASSIALAKNIQYF.

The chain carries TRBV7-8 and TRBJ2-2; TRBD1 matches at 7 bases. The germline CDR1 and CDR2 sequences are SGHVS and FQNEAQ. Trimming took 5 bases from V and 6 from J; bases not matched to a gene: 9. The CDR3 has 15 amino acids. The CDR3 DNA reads TGTGCCAGCAGCGCCTCCCGCACAGGGGCCGGGGAGCTGTTTTTT. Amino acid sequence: CASSASRTGAGELFF.

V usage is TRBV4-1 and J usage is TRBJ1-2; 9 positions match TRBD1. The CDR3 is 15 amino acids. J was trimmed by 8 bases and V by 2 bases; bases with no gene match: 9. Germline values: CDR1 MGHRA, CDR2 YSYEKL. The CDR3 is CASSQPGQGRVGYTF. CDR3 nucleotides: TGCGCCAGCAGCCAACCGGGACAGGGAAGGGTCGGCTACACCTTC.

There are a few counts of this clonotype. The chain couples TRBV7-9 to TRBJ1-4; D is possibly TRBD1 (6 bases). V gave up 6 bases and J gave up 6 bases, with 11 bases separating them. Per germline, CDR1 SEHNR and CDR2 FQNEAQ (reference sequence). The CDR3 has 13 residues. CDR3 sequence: CASRLRGDEKLFF. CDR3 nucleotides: TGTGCCAGCAGATTGAGGGGGGATGAAAAACTGTTTTTT.

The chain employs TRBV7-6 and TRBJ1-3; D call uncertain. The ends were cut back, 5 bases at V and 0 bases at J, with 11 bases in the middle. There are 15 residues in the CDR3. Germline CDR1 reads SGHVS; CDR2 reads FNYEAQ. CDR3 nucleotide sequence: TGTGCCAGCAGCCCCTACCGGGACTCTGGAAACACCATATATTTT. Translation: CASSPYRDSGNTIYF.

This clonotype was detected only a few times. CDR3 sequence: CASSFGPSVDTQYF. CDR3 nucleotide sequence: TGTGCCAGCAGTTTTGGTCCTAGCGTAGATACGCAGTATTTT. The chain recombines TRBV28 with TRBJ2-3, with D perhaps matching TRBD2 (6 bases). The V gene lost 3 bases and the J gene lost 5 bases, with 12 bases spanning the gap. This CDR3 is built from 14 residues. The germline V gene has CDR1 MDHEN and CDR2 SYDVKM. The whole variable domain, filled in from reference TRBV28 and TRBJ2-3, reads DVKVTQSSRYLVKRTGEKVFLECVQDMDHENMFWYRQDPGLGLRLIYFSYDVKMKEKGDIPEGYSVSREKKERFSLILESASTNQTSMYLCASSFGPSVDTQYFGPGTRLTVL.

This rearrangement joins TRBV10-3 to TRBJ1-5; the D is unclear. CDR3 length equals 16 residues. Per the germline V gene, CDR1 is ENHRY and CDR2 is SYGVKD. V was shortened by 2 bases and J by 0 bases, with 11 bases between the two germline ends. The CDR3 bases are TGTGCCATCAGTGAGCAACCACATATTAGCAATCAGCCCCAGCATTTT. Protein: CAISEQPHISNQPQHF.

This CDR3 reads CASSQGWGLTEAFF. The CDR3 DNA sequence: TGCGCCAGCAGCCAAGGTTGGGGACTCACTGAAGCTTTCTTT. The rearrangement links TRBV4-1 to TRBJ1-1; D perhaps matches TRBD1 (5 bases). Looked up from germline, CDR1 is MGHRA and CDR2 is YSYEKL. The length of the CDR3 is 14 residues. Trimming shortened V by 1 base and J by 4 bases, and 10 bases separated the two germline ends.

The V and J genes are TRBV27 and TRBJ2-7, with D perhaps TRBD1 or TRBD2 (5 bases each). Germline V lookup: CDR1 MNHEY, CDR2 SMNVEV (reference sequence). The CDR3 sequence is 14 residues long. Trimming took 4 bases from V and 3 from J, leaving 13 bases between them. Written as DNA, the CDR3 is TGTGCCAGCAGTTGGGACCCACTTAACTACGAGCAGTACTTC. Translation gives CASSWDPLNYEQYF.

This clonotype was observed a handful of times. CDR3 sequence (DNA): TGTGCCAGTACCCGAAGGACAGGGGGCTTGGAGACCCAGTACTTC. Translation: CASTRRTGGLETQYF. J is TRBJ2-5 and V is TRBV19; 11 bases are a match to TRBD1. The CDR3 covers 15 residues. Germline CDR1 and CDR2: LNHDA and SQIVND (reference sequence). The ends lost 7 bases at V and 5 bases at J; junction bases unmatched: 9.

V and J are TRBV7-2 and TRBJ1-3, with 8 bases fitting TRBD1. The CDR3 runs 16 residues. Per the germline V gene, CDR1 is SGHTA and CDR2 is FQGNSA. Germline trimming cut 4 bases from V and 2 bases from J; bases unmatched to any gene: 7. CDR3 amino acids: CASSSGPGGAGNTIYF. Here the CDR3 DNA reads TGTGCCAGCAGCTCAGGCCCAGGGGGCGCTGGAAACACCATATATTTT.

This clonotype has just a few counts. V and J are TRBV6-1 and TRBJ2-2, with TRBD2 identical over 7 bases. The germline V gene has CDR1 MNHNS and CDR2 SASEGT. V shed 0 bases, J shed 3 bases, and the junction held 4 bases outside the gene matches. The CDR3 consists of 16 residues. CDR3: CASSEARGDYTGELFF. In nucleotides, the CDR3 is TGTGCCAGCAGTGAAGCCCGGGGGGATTACACCGGGGAGCTGTTTTTT.

CDR3 region: CASSEASETQYF. CDR3 DNA sequence: TGTGCCAGCAGTGAAGCCTCGGAGACCCAGTACTTC. The chain combines TRBV6-1 with TRBJ2-5; D not resolved. The CDR3 extends over 12 amino acids. Germline CDR1 MNHNS, CDR2 SASEGT. The V end lost 0 bases, the J end lost 5 bases, and 4 bases lay between the germline ends.

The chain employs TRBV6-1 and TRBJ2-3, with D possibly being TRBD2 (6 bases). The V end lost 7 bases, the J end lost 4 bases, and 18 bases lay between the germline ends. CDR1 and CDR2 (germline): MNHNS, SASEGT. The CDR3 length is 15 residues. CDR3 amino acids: CASTRRRASPDTQYF. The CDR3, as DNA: TGTGCCAGCACGCGCAGGAGGGCGTCCCCAGATACGCAGTATTTT.

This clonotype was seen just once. For the CDR3, the DNA is TGTGCCACCAGCAGGTATTCCCCGACTAGCGGGGGATACAATGAGCAGTTCTTC. Translating it yields CATSRYSPTSGGYNEQFF. The genes are TRBV15 and TRBJ2-1, with 12 bases lining up with TRBD2. In germline, CDR1 is LNHNV, CDR2 YYDKDF (reference sequence). The V gene end was trimmed by 3 bases and the J gene end by 4 bases; junction bases not matched to a gene: 10. This CDR3 is 18 amino acids long.

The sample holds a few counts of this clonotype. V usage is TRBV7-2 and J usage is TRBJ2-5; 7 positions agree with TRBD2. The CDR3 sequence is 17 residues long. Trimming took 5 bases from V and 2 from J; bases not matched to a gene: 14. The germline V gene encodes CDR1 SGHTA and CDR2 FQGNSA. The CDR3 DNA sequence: TGTGCCAGCAGCCAGAGGGTGGGCGGGAGTCGGCAAGAGACCCAGTACTTC. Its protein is CASSQRVGGSRQETQYF.

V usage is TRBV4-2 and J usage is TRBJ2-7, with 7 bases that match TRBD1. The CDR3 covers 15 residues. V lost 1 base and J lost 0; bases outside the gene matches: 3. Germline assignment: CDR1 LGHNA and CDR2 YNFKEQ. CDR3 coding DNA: TGTGCCAGCAGCCAAGTTGGGACAGACTCCTACGAGCAGTACTTC. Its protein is CASSQVGTDSYEQYF.

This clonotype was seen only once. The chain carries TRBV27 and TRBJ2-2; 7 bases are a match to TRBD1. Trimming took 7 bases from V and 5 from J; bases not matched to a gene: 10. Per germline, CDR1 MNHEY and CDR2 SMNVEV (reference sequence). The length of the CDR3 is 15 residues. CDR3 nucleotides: TGTGCCAGCAAACCAACCTCAGGGGGAACCGGGGAGCTGTTTTTT. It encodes CASKPTSGGTGELFF.

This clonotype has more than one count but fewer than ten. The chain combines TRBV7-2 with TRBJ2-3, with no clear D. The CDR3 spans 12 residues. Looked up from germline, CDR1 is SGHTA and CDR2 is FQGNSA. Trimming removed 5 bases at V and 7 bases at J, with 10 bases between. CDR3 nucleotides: TGTGCCAGCAGCCTCGGTCCTAATACGCAGTATTTT. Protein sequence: CASSLGPNTQYF.